This T cell receptor beta chain was profiled in a study of cytomegalovirus exposure and HLA in healthy donors. The study, taken as a whole, reports: Reportedly, TCR beta sequences accurately predicted HLA-A and HLA-B alleles in most subjects.

The PCR made use of 60 Vbeta and 13 Jbeta primers. The method was immunoSEQ multiplex PCR; TCRdb's version includes in-frame clones alone and lacks a portion of them. The sample has 160,000 or so clones. This CDR3 region has 13 residues. V dropped 1 base and J dropped 4 bases, with 5 bases sitting between them. CDR1 is SGHRS, CDR2 YFSETQ, per germline. To note about this clone: The antigen is unknown.

The receptor's source is a man between 25 and 39 years old in good health and CMV-seronegative. The V and J genes are TRBV5-1 and TRBJ2-2; D is unresolved. Sequenced sample: PBMCs. This CDR3 reads CASSLILTGELFF. CDR3 coding DNA: TGCGCCAGCAGCTTGATCCTCACCGGGGAGCTGTTTTTT.